These T cell receptor beta chains were read from a single sample in a study of control samples from healthy donors and cancer patients. Data came from immunoSEQ multiplex PCR; TCRdb stores just in-frame clones and leaves some out. The repertoire includes roughly 130,000 clones, 90% of them detected once, and 2% to 2.5% sits in the top ten. The specimen was blood. Receptors were obtained from a man younger than 35 in good health. The CDR3 runs from the conserved cysteine through the conserved F or W. A D gene is named only where the DNA matches it firmly. Clone size, where shown, is once, few, many, or a class for clones that have expanded.

d_gene | abundance | j_gene | v_gene | CDR3aa | CDR3nt
- | - | TRBJ1-1 | TRBV14 | CASSQDRVTEAFF | TGTGCCAGCAGCCAAGACAGGGTCACTGAAGCTTTCTTT
- | - | TRBJ1-4 | TRBV19 | CASSRASTNEKLFF | TGTGCCAGTAGTCGAGCGTCAACTAATGAAAAACTGTTTTTT
- | - | TRBJ2-1 | TRBV7-2 | CASSPPRGFVNEQFF | TGTGCCAGCAGCCCCCCCCGGGGCTTCGTCAATGAGCAGTTCTTC
TRBD1 | - | TRBJ1-4 | TRBV5-1 | CASSLYRDRGEKLFF | TGCGCCAGCAGCCTTTACCGGGACAGGGGTGAAAAACTGTTTTTT
- | - | TRBJ1-1 | TRBV5-1 | CASSSLGYPNTEAFF | TGCGCCAGCAGCTCGCTAGGTTATCCGAACACTGAAGCTTTCTTT
TRBD1 | once | TRBJ2-5 | TRBV7-6 | CASSLWDREIETQYF | TGTGCCAGCAGCTTATGGGACAGGGAAATTGAGACCCAGTACTTC
- | - | TRBJ2-5 | TRBV12-3/TRBV12-4 | CASTDQAGQTQYF | TGTGCCAGCACCGACCAGGCTGGGCAGACCCAGTACTTC
TRBD2 | once | TRBJ2-5 | TRBV9 | CASSVELAGGSETQYF | TGTGCCAGCAGCGTAGAGCTTGCGGGAGGTTCGGAGACCCAGTACTTC
- | - | TRBJ1-1 | TRBV5-4 | CASSIGNTEAFF | TGTGCCAGCAGCATCGGGAACACTGAAGCTTTCTTT
- | - | TRBJ1-5 | TRBV5-1 | CASSLVGGNQPQHF | TGCGCCAGCAGCTTGGTTGGAGGTAATCAGCCCCAGCATTTT
TRBD2 | - | TRBJ2-4 | TRBV7-2 | CASSLPGLADAKNIQYF | TGTGCCAGCAGCTTGCCGGGACTAGCGGATGCCAAAAACATTCAGTACTTC
- | once | TRBJ2-1 | TRBV7-2 | CASGGNEQFF | TGTGCCAGTGGGGGTAATGAGCAGTTCTTC
- | - | TRBJ2-3 | TRBV28 | CASSSSDGGTDTQYF | TGTGCCAGCAGTTCCAGCGACGGGGGCACAGATACGCAGTATTTT
TRBD2 | - | TRBJ2-2 | TRBV11-3 | CASSLYGAGGTGELFF | TGTGCCAGCAGCTTATACGGCGCGGGGGGAACCGGGGAGCTGTTTTTT
- | - | TRBJ2-3 | TRBV28 | CASRIAGDKGFSDTQYF | TGTGCCAGCAGGATCGCAGGCGACAAGGGGTTTTCAGATACGCAGTATTTT
- | - | TRBJ2-5 | TRBV19 | CASSIQGLDQETQYF | TGTGCCAGTAGTATTCAGGGTTTAGACCAAGAGACCCAGTACTTC
- | - | TRBJ1-2 | TRBV19 | CASSILGNGYTF | TGTGCCAGTAGTATACTGGGGAATGGCTACACCTTC
TRBD1 | - | TRBJ1-2 | TRBV9 | CASSSPGQGIDYGYTF | TGTGCCAGCAGCTCCCCGGGACAGGGGATTGACTATGGCTACACCTTC
TRBD1 | - | TRBJ1-2 | TRBV28 | CATRKGASGYTF | TGTGCCACTAGGAAGGGGGCGTCTGGCTACACCTTC
- | - | TRBJ1-1 | TRBV3-1/TRBV3-2 | CASSQVRLRFGAFF | TGTGCCAGCAGCCAAGTACGTCTCCGCTTCGGAGCTTTCTTT
TRBD1 | - | TRBJ2-7 | TRBV27 | CASRRQGSYEQYF | TGTGCCAGCAGAAGACAGGGCTCCTACGAGCAGTACTTC
- | - | TRBJ2-5 | TRBV19 | CASSIARGETQYF | TGTGCCAGTAGTATAGCCAGAGGGGAGACCCAGTACTTC
- | - | TRBJ2-7 | TRBV30 | CASSGPTRWEQYF | TGTGCCTCTTCAGGGCCCACCCGGTGGGAGCAGTACTTC
- | - | TRBJ1-1 | TRBV30 | CAWKKPNTEAFF | TGTGCCTGGAAGAAGCCGAACACTGAAGCTTTCTTT
- | - | TRBJ2-1 | TRBV5-1 | CASSFGGPSYNEQFF | TGCGCCAGCAGCTTCGGGGGCCCCTCCTACAATGAGCAGTTCTTC
- | - | TRBJ1-2 | TRBV3-1/TRBV3-2 | CASSLSGDGQGLNGYTF | TGTGCCAGCAGCCTTTCTGGGGACGGGCAGGGGCTGAATGGCTACACCTTC
TRBD1 | - | TRBJ2-5 | TRBV18 | CASSPSGQAQETQYF | TGTGCCAGCTCTCCCTCAGGACAGGCACAAGAGACCCAGTACTTC
- | - | TRBJ1-1 | TRBV3-1/TRBV3-2 | CASSPGLNTEAFF | TGTGCCAGCAGCCCTGGTTTAAACACTGAAGCTTTCTTT
- | - | TRBJ1-1 | TRBV6-2/TRBV6-3 | CASSYSGQTEAFF | TGTGCCAGCAGTTACTCCGGACAGACTGAAGCTTTCTTT
- | - | TRBJ1-6 | TRBV27 | CASSGQTNSPLHF | TGTGCCAGCAGTGGACAGACTAATTCACCCCTCCACTTT
TRBD1 | few | TRBJ1-2 | TRBV6-6 | CASQQTGGAYGYTF | TGTGCCAGCCAACAGACAGGGGGCGCCTATGGCTACACCTTC
- | few | TRBJ1-5 | TRBV5-1 | CASSDGGDPGNQPQHF | TGCGCCAGCAGCGATGGGGGCGACCCGGGCAATCAGCCCCAGCATTTT
- | - | TRBJ2-6 | TRBV15 | CATGSGAMSGANVLTF | TGTGCCACCGGGTCAGGGGCGATGTCTGGGGCCAACGTCCTGACTTTC
- | - | TRBJ1-5 | TRBV3-1/TRBV3-2 | CASSNLFDQPQHF | TGTGCCAGCAGCAATCTTTTCGATCAGCCCCAGCATTTT
TRBD1 | - | TRBJ1-2 | TRBV2 | CAGRQGASYGYTF | TGTGCCGGTAGACAGGGGGCAAGCTATGGCTACACCTTC
- | - | TRBJ1-1 | TRBV10-1 | CASSDWGSNEAFF | TGCGCCAGCAGTGATTGGGGGAGTAATGAAGCTTTCTTT
- | once | TRBJ1-4 | TRBV30 | CAWSGIGEKLFF | TGTGCCTGGAGTGGGATAGGGGAAAAACTGTTTTTT
- | - | TRBJ2-3 | TRBV5-5 | CASSPYRVGSDTQYF | TGTGCCAGCAGCCCCTACAGGGTTGGGTCAGATACGCAGTATTTT
TRBD2 | - | TRBJ2-1 | TRBV4-1 | CASSEPGGGVGNEQFF | TGCGCCAGCAGCGAGCCGGGGGGGGGCGTGGGCAATGAGCAGTTCTTC
- | - | TRBJ1-5 | TRBV27 | CASSYGGLHQPQHF | TGTGCCAGCAGTTATGGGGGGTTGCATCAGCCCCAGCATTTT
- | - | TRBJ1-2 | TRBV9 | CASSPRTANYGYTF | TGTGCCAGCAGCCCCAGGACGGCTAACTATGGCTACACCTTC
- | - | TRBJ1-2 | TRBV28 | CASSLLGGDPYGYTF | TGTGCCAGCAGTTTATTGGGGGGGGACCCCTATGGCTACACCTTC
- | - | TRBJ1-1 | TRBV2 | CASRGPGVMNTEAFF | TGTGCCAGCAGAGGCCCAGGGGTCATGAACACTGAAGCTTTCTTT
- | - | TRBJ1-1 | TRBV5-1 | CASSLDRTAFF | TGCGCCAGCAGCTTGGACAGGACAGCTTTCTTT
TRBD2 | - | TRBJ2-1 | TRBV7-3 | CASRSAPGLEQFF | TGTGCCAGCAGGTCAGCTCCGGGACTAGAGCAGTTCTTC
TRBD2 | - | TRBJ2-1 | TRBV28 | CASSPRTSMGGEQFF | TGTGCCAGCAGCCCTCGGACTAGCATGGGGGGTGAGCAGTTCTTC
- | - | TRBJ1-6 | TRBV28 | CASSPTGESQNSPLHF | TGTGCCAGCAGTCCGACCGGGGAATCACAAAATTCACCCCTCCACTTT
TRBD2 | - | TRBJ2-5 | TRBV29-1 | CSGVSGLAGVGETQYF | TGCAGCGGGGTTTCCGGACTAGCGGGAGTAGGAGAGACCCAGTACTTC
TRBD2 | - | TRBJ2-5 | TRBV2 | CASSPRTSGSGETQYF | TGTGCCAGCAGTCCCAGGACTAGCGGGAGTGGAGAGACCCAGTACTTC
TRBD1 | - | TRBJ1-2 | TRBV28 | CAIPATGNILGGYTF | TGTGCCATCCCCGCGACAGGGAATATATTGGGTGGCTACACCTTC
- | - | TRBJ2-1 | TRBV10-3 | CAISEFALDYNEQFF | TGTGCCATCAGTGAGTTTGCACTAGACTACAATGAGCAGTTCTTC
- | - | TRBJ2-7 | TRBV6-5 | CASGQTYEQYF | TGTGCCAGCGGACAGACCTACGAGCAGTACTTC
TRBD1 | - | TRBJ1-5 | TRBV30 | CAWDRGQNQPQHF | TGTGCCTGGGACAGGGGTCAGAATCAGCCCCAGCATTTT
TRBD1 | - | TRBJ1-2 | TRBV3-1/TRBV3-2 | CASSPRGTLYGYTF | TGTGCCAGCAGCCCCAGGGGGACCCTATATGGCTACACCTTC